There are a few counts of the clone carrying this TCR beta chain. Patients chosen for sequencing had CD8+CD57+ cells that had expanded, as shown by flow cytometry. Diagnosis of severe acquired aplastic anemia applied to all patients. TCR beta VDJ and CDR3 were profiled, and genomic DNA was the template. TCRdb independently ran MiXCR on the reads; one entry per CDR3 protein. The table lists 89,000 or so distinct CDR3 sequences, 55% to 75% of them singletons. The entry originates in a study of CD8+CD57+ T cells in acquired aplastic anemia. CDR1 is LNHNV, CDR2 YYDKDF, per germline (reference sequence). CDR3 length equals 16 residues. V shed 0 bases, J shed 4 bases, and the junction held 4 bases outside the gene matches.

The chain combines TRBV15 with TRBJ2-2, with TRBD1 identical over 8 bases. The sample was sorted CD4+, CD8+, or CD8+CD57+ T cells (not recorded which) from PBMCs. This TCR came from a human donor with aplastic anemia. CDR3 region: CATSRDQGAVTGELFF. The CDR3 bases are TGTGCCACCAGCAGAGATCAGGGGGCAGTCACCGGGGAGCTGTTTTTT. Variable domain in full (rest from reference TRBV15 and TRBJ2-2): DAMVIQNPRYQVTQFGKPVTLSCSQTLNHNVMYWYQQKSSQAPKLLFHYYDKDFNNEADTPDNFQSRRPNTSFCFLDIRSPGLGDTAMYLCATSRDQGAVTGELFFGEGSRLTVL.